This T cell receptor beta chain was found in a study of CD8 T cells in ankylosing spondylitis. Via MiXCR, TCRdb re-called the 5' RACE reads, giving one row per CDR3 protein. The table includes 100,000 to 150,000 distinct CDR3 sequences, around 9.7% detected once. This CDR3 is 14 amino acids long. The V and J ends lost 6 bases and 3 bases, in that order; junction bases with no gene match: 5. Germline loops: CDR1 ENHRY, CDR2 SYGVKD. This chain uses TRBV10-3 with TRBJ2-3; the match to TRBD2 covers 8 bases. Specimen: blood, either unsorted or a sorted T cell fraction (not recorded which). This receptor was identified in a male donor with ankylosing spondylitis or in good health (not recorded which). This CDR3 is CAISGTRVTDTQYF. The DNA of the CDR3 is TGTGCCATCAGCGGGACTAGGGTGACAGATACGCAGTATTTT.